The following is a T cell receptor (beta chain) sequence with its context. V gave up 5 bases and J gave up 7 bases; unmatched junction bases: 12. Per the germline V gene, CDR1 is SGHVS and CDR2 is FNYEAQ. The CDR3 has 16 amino acids. Authors' data handling: Estimates of nucleated cell counts were drawn from the amplification of reference gene primers. Sequencing used immunoSEQ multiplex PCR; TCRdb keeps in-frame clones, though not all of them. D and trimming come from the DNA, and the V and J calls and clone size come from that table. Seen here are 30,000 to 35,000 clones, roughly 90% observed once, and the top ten hold approximately 0.55%. This entry comes from a study of blood T cell repertoires in COVID-19. For the study at large: Nucleic acid was either cDNA or gDNA, and it came from T cells, B-cell-depleted T cells, or PBMCs.

Sequencing was done on a sample of peripheral blood. This rearrangement joins TRBV7-6 to TRBJ2-1; 9 bases agree with TRBD2. The receptor's source is a middle-aged woman with active or convalescent COVID-19. CDR3 coding DNA: TGTGCCAGCAGCCCCCGTTTAGCGGGAGTGGGGAATGAGCAGTTCTTC. Protein sequence: CASSPRLAGVGNEQFF.